The sequence of this T cell receptor beta chain was determined in a study of T cell repertoires in aging, cancer and after chemotherapy. Overall study context: About 9 million TCR reads were in the whole dataset.

A remark on this clonotype: A much larger clone sits a single nucleotide away, making a read error possible.

Rearranged V-D-J TRB sequences were amplified with a mixed TRB-A/B primer pool. TCRdb called the multiplex PCR reads again in MiXCR, with one record for every CDR3 protein. The table lists 2,500 to 3,500 distinct CDR3 sequences, roughly 40% of them singletons. Germline CDR1 and CDR2: SGHTA and FQGNSA. Trimming pared 5 bases from V and 7 bases from J, leaving 12 bases between. The CDR3 extends over 13 amino acids. The template was genomic DNA from peripheral blood, not RNA. Specimen: blood. The V gene is TRBV7-2, the J gene TRBJ2-1; D gene uncertain. The origin of this receptor is a human donor with a blood cancer. In DNA form, the CDR3 reads TGTGCCAGCAGCCTACAGACCCTAAATGAGCAGTTCTTC. Translation gives CASSLQTLNEQFF.